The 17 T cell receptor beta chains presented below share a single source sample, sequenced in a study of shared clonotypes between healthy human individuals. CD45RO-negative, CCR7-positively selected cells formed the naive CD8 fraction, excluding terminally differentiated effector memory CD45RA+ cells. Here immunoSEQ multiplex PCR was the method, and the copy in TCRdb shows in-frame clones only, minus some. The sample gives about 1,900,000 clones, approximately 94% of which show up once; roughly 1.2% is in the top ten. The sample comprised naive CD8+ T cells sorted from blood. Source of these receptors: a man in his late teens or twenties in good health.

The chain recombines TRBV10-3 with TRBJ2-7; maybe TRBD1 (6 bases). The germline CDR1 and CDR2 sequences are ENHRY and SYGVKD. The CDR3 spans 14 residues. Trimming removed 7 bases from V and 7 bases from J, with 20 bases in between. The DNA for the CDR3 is TGTGCCATCACCGCGGAGTGGGGGCCGGAGGAGCAGTACTTC. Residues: CAITAEWGPEEQYF.

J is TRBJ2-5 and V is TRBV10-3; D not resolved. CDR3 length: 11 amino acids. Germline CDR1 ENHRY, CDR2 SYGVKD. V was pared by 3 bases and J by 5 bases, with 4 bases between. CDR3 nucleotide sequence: TGTGCCATCAGTGAAATGGAGACCCAGTACTTC. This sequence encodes CAISEMETQYF.

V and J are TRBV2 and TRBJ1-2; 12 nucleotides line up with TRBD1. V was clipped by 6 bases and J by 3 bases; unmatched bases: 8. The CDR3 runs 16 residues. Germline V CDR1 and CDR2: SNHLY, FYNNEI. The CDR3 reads CASSGGDRGLDYGYTF. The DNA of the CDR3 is TGTGCCAGCAGCGGCGGGGACAGGGGGCTAGACTATGGCTACACCTTC.

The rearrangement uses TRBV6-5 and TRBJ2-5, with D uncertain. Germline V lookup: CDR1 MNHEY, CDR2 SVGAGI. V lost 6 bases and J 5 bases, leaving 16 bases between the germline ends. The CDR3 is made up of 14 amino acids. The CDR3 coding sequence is TGTGCCAGCAGGGCGCAGGTCTTGCTCGAGACCCAGTACTTC. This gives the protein CASRAQVLLETQYF.

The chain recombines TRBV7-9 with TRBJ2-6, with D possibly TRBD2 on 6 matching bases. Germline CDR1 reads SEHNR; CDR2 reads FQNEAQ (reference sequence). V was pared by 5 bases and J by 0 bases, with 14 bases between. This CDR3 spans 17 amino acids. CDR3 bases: TGTGCCAGCAGCGCGGGACGGGGAAGCTCTGGGGCCAACGTCCTGACTTTC. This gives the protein CASSAGRGSSGANVLTF.

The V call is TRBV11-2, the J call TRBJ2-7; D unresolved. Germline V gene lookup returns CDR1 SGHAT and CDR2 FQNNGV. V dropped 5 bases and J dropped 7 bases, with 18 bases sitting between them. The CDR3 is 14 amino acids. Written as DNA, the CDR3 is TGTGCCAGCAGCGAAAGCCGGTCGGGTAGGGAGCAGTACTTC. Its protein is CASSESRSGREQYF. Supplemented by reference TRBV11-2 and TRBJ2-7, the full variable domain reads EAGVAQSPRYKIIEKRQSVAFWCNPISGHATLYWYQQILGQGPKLLIQFQNNGVVDDSQLPKDRFSAERLKGVDSTLKIQPAKLEDSAVYLCASSESRSGREQYFGPGTRLTVT.

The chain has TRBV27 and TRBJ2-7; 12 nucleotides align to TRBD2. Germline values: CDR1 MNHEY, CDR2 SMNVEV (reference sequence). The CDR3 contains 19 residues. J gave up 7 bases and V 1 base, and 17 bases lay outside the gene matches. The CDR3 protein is CASSLYDSALAGGPKEQYF. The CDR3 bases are TGTGCCAGCAGTTTATACGACAGCGCTCTAGCGGGGGGGCCGAAAGAGCAGTACTTC.

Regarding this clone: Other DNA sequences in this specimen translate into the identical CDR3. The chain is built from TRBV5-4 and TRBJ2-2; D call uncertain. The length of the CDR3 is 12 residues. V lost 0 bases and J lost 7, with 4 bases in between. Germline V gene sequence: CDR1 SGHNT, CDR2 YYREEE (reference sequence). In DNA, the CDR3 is TGTGCCAGCAGCTTGGGAGTCGGGGAGCTGTTTTTT. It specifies CASSLGVGELFF.

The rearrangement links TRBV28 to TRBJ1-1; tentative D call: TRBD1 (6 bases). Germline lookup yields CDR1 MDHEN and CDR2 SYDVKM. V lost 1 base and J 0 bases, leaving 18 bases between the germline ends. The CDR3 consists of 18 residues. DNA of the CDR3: TGTGCCAGCAGTTTATACCCAGGCACAGGACAGATGAACACTGAAGCTTTCTTT. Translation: CASSLYPGTGQMNTEAFF.

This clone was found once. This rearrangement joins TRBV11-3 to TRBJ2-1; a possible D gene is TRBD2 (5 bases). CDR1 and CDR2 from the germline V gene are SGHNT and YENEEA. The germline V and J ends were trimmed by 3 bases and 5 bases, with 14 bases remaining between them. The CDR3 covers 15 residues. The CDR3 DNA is TGTGCCAGCAGCTTGAGCGACATCGGGGACAATGAGCAGTTCTTC. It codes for CASSLSDIGDNEQFF.

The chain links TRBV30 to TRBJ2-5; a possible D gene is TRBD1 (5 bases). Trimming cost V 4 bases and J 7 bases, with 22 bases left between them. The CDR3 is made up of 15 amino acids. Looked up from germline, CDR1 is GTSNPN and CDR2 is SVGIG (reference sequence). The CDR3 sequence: CAWTLSGALWGTQYF. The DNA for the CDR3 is TGTGCCTGGACTCTATCTGGGGCCCTTTGGGGGACCCAGTACTTC.

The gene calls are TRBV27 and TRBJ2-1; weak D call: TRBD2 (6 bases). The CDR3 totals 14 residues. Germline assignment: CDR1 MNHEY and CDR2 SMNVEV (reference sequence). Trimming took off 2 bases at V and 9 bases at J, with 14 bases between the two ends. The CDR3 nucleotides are TGTGCCAGCAGTTTAGGTGGGGGACTTCTTGAGCAGTTCTTC. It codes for CASSLGGGLLEQFF.

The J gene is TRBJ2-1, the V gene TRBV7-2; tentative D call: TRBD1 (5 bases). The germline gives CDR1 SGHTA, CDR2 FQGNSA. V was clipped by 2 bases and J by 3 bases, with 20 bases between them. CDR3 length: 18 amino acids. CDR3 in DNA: TGTGCCAGCAGCTTAAACATTCTGGGGCGGTTAAGCTACAATGAGCAGTTCTTC. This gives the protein CASSLNILGRLSYNEQFF.

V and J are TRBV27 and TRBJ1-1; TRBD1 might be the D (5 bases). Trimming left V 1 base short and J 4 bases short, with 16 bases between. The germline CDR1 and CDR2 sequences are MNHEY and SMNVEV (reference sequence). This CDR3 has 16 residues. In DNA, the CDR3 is TGTGCCAGCAGTTTATGGAGGGGCGAGGGGTCCACTGAAGCTTTCTTT. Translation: CASSLWRGEGSTEAFF.

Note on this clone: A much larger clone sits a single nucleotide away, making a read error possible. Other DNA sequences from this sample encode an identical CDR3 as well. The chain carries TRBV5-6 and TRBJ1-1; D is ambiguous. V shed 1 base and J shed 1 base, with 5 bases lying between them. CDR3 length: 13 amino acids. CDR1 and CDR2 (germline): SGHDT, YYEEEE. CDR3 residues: CASSLSENTEAFF. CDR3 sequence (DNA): TGTGCCAGCAGCTTGTCTGAGAACACTGAAGCTTTCTTT.

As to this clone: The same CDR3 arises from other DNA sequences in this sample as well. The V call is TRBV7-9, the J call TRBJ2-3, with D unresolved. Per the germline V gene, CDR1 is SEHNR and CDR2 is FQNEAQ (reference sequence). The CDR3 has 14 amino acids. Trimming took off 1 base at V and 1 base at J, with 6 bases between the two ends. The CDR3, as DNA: TGTGCCAGCAGCTTAGGGCAGGGCACAGATACGCAGTATTTT. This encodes CASSLGQGTDTQYF.

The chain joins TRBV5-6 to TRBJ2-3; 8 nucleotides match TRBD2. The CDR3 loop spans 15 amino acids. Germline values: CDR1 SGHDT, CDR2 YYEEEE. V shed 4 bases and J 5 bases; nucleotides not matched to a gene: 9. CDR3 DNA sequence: TGTGCCAGCAGCCCCTTCCGGGAGGGGATAGATACGCAGTATTTT. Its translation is CASSPFREGIDTQYF.